These T cell receptor beta chains were read from a single sample in a study of cytomegalovirus exposure and HLA in healthy donors. TCRdb keeps only in-frame clones here, not all; method: immunoSEQ multiplex PCR. This table holds about 60,000 clones, about 70% found once. The sample taken for sequencing was PBMCs. All receptors derive from a woman between 55 and 75 years old in good health and CMV-seropositive. Both conserved end residues are part of each CDR3. The order of the fields is V gene, clone size, J gene, D gene, CDR3 protein, CDR3 DNA. D genes are given only for firm matches. Clone size is not always given. Where it is, it says once, few, many or a class for expanded clones.

>TRBV7-2|.|TRBJ2-1|TRBD2
CASSEGTSGVNEQFF
TGTGCCAGCAGCGAAGGGACTAGCGGTGTCAATGAGCAGTTCTTC
>TRBV5-1|.|TRBJ1-1|TRBD1
CASSEGGGTEAFF
TGCGCCAGCAGTGAAGGGGGCGGCACTGAAGCTTTCTTT
>TRBV4-3|.|TRBJ1-6|TRBD1
CASSQELGTGNSPLHF
TGCGCCAGCAGCCAAGAATTAGGGACAGGGAATTCACCCCTCCACTTT
>TRBV9|few|TRBJ2-5|TRBD2
CASSVLQAGGRETQYF
TGTGCCAGCAGCGTCCTTCAAGCGGGGGGTAGAGAGACCCAGTACTTC
>TRBV7-2|.|TRBJ1-4|.
CASSLGAGLEKLFF
TGTGCCAGCAGCTTAGGGGCAGGACTTGAAAAACTGTTTTTT
>TRBV7-2|.|TRBJ2-2|TRBD2
CASSSRERGGNTGELFF
TGTGCCAGCAGCTCGCGGGAGCGGGGGGGGAACACCGGGGAGCTGTTTTTT
>TRBV18|.|TRBJ1-1|.
CASSIADTEAFF
TGTGCCAGCTCAATAGCCGACACTGAAGCTTTCTTT
>TRBV7-9|.|TRBJ2-1|.
CASSLDLPGSSYNEQFF
TGTGCCAGCAGCTTAGATCTTCCGGGGAGCTCCTACAATGAGCAGTTCTTC
>TRBV18|.|TRBJ1-1|.
CASSRLETETEAFF
TGTGCCAGCTCAAGGCTGGAGACGGAGACTGAAGCTTTCTTT
>TRBV30|.|TRBJ1-3|.
CAWSFVRAGNTIYF
TGTGCCTGGAGTTTCGTCAGGGCGGGAAACACCATATATTTT
>TRBV4-1|many|TRBJ2-3|TRBD2
CASSQDLERGDPTDTQYF
TGCGCCAGCAGCCAAGATCTCGAGCGGGGGGACCCCACAGATACGCAGTATTTT
>TRBV5-4|.|TRBJ1-2|TRBD1
CASSLRTGANYGYTF
TGTGCCAGCAGCTTGAGGACAGGGGCCAACTATGGCTACACCTTC
>TRBV6-5|.|TRBJ2-7|TRBD1
CASSEQFGDRGYF
TGTGCCAGCAGTGAACAGTTTGGGGACAGGGGGTACTTC
>TRBV27|.|TRBJ2-2|.
CASSLEGRRTGELFF
TGTGCCAGCAGTTTAGAGGGCAGGCGGACCGGGGAGCTGTTTTTT
>TRBV4-3|.|TRBJ1-1|.
CASSQDLWNTEAFF
TGCGCCAGCAGCCAAGATCTATGGAACACTGAAGCTTTCTTT
>TRBV7-2|few|TRBJ1-4|.
CASSPRATNEKLFF
TGTGCCAGCAGCCCCAGGGCAACTAATGAAAAACTGTTTTTT
>TRBV5-6|.|TRBJ1-2|.
CASSLWQGYGYTF
TGTGCCAGCAGCTTGTGGCAGGGCTATGGCTACACCTTC
>TRBV10-1|.|TRBJ1-3|TRBD1
CASSVKQGACSGNTIYF
TGCGCCAGCAGTGTTAAACAGGGGGCTTGCTCTGGAAACACCATATATTTT
>TRBV10-2|.|TRBJ1-1|TRBD1
CASSDRGRLMNTEAFF
TGCGCCAGCAGTGACAGGGGGAGGCTCATGAACACTGAAGCTTTCTTT
>TRBV7-3|.|TRBJ2-1|TRBD2
CASSSLGASGGVGEQFF
TGTGCCAGCAGCTCCCTTGGGGCTAGCGGGGGGGTAGGTGAGCAGTTCTTC
>TRBV18|.|TRBJ2-7|.
CASSPPSRAEQYF
TGTGCCAGCTCACCACCGTCCAGGGCCGAGCAGTACTTC
>TRBV29-1|.|TRBJ2-7|TRBD2
CSVERLANEQYF
TGCAGCGTTGAGAGACTAGCGAATGAGCAGTACTTC
>TRBV7-9|many|TRBJ2-7|TRBD2
CSSSLEAGVHPYEQYF
TGTTCCAGCAGCTTAGAGGCGGGGGTTCACCCCTACGAGCAGTACTTC
>TRBV6-5|once|TRBJ1-1|TRBD1
CASSYDRVNTEAFF
TGTGCCAGCAGTTACGACAGGGTGAACACTGAAGCTTTCTTT
>TRBV7-2|.|TRBJ2-3|.
CASSLRLGGSTDTQYF
TGTGCCAGCAGCTTACGCCTCGGGGGTTCCACAGATACGCAGTATTTT
>TRBV11-2|few|TRBJ2-1|TRBD2
CASSPQLAGPYNEQFF
TGTGCCAGCAGCCCCCAACTAGCGGGGCCTTACAATGAGCAGTTCTTC
>TRBV10-3|.|TRBJ2-2|.
CAIGEAVNTGELFF
TGTGCCATCGGGGAGGCGGTGAACACCGGGGAGCTGTTTTTT
>TRBV19|.|TRBJ2-1|TRBD2
CASSRRGVSYNEQFF
TGTGCCAGTAGTAGGCGGGGGGTTTCCTACAATGAGCAGTTCTTC
>TRBV18|.|TRBJ2-7|.
CASSLSPYEQYF
TGTGCCAGCTCACTATCCCCGTACGAGCAGTACTTC
>TRBV10-3|once|TRBJ2-3|TRBD1
CAISEGQGADTQYF
TGTGCCATCAGTGAGGGACAGGGGGCAGATACGCAGTATTTT
>TRBV2|.|TRBJ2-7|TRBD1
CASSPTGGASYEQYF
TGTGCCAGCAGCCCCACAGGGGGCGCATCCTACGAGCAGTACTTC
>TRBV4-3|.|TRBJ1-2|TRBD1
CASSQSTGDYGYTF
TGCGCCAGCAGCCAGTCTACAGGGGACTATGGCTACACCTTC
>TRBV6-5|few|TRBJ1-5|TRBD1
CASSWDRANQPQHF
TGTGCCAGCAGTTGGGACAGGGCCAATCAGCCCCAGCATTTT
>TRBV7-2|.|TRBJ1-3|TRBD1
CASSLAATGTGTSGNTIYF
TGTGCCAGCAGCTTAGCGGCAACCGGGACAGGGACCTCTGGAAACACCATATATTTT
>TRBV18|.|TRBJ2-7|.
CASSPYPQGDQYF
TGTGCCAGCTCACCCTATCCCCAAGGGGATCAGTACTTC
>TRBV25-1|.|TRBJ2-3|.
CASSDPTGTDTQYF
TGTGCCAGCAGTGACCCTACAGGAACAGATACGCAGTATTTT
>TRBV27|.|TRBJ1-4|.
CASREYRAEKLFF
TGTGCCAGCAGGGAATACAGGGCTGAAAAACTGTTTTTT
>TRBV7-6|.|TRBJ2-7|TRBD1
CASSRTIQGPSFYEQYF
TGTGCCAGCAGCCGAACCATACAGGGGCCCTCCTTTTACGAGCAGTACTTC
>TRBV30|.|TRBJ1-2|.
CAWSWDTAGGYTF
TGTGCCTGGAGTTGGGACACCGCCGGTGGCTACACCTTC
>TRBV28|.|TRBJ1-5|TRBD1
CASSSQDRAVQPQHF
TGTGCCAGCAGTTCGCAGGACAGGGCAGTTCAGCCCCAGCATTTT
>TRBV5-1|.|TRBJ1-5|.
CASSMSGNSNQPQHF
TGCGCCAGCAGCATGAGCGGGAATAGCAATCAGCCCCAGCATTTT
>TRBV5-1|.|TRBJ2-2|TRBD1
CASSKDRGAGELFF
TGCGCCAGCAGCAAGGACAGGGGCGCCGGGGAGCTGTTTTTT